The 2 T cell receptor beta chains reported below all come from one sample, sequenced in a study of blood T cell repertoires in COVID-19. The method was immunoSEQ multiplex PCR; TCRdb's version includes in-frame clones alone and lacks a portion of them. The sample holds more than 95,000 clones, roughly 87% seen once. Sequenced input: peripheral blood. These receptor sequences come from a human donor in a cohort sampled during active COVID-19.

This CDR3 reads CASSHSGRRGTDTQYF. The CDR3 DNA reads as TGTGCCAGCAGCCATAGCGGGAGGAGGGGCACAGATACGCAGTATTTT. V gene TRBV11-3 combines with J gene TRBJ2-3; 10 bases are a match to TRBD2. V shed 5 bases, J shed 1 base, and the junction held 6 bases outside the gene matches. CDR3 length equals 16 residues. The V gene's germline CDR1 is SGHNT and CDR2 YENEEA.

The V gene is TRBV27, the J gene TRBJ1-4, with D possibly matching TRBD1 (6 bases). The V and J ends lost 5 bases and 4 bases respectively, with 11 bases between them. The CDR3 extends over 14 amino acids. Germline lookup yields CDR1 MNHEY and CDR2 SMNVEV (reference sequence). The CDR3, as DNA: TGTGCCAGCAGTCCCGACAGGAATAATGAAAAACTGTTTTTT. It yields the protein CASSPDRNNEKLFF.